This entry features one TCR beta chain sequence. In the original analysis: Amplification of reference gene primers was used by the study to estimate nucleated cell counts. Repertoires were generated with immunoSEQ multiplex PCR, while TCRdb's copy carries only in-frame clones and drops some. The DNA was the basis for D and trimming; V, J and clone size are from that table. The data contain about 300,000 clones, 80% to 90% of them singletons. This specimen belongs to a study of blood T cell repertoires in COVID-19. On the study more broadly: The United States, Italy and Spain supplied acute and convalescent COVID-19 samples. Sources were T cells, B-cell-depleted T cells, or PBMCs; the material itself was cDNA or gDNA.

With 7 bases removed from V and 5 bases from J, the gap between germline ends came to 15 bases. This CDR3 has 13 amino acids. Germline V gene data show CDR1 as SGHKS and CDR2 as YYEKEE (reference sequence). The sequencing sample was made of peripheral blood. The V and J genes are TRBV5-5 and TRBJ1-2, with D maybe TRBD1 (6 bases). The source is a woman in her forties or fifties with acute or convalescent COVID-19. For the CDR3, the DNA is TGTGCCAGCCAGATCCAAACAGGGTATGGCTACACCTTC. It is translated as CASQIQTGYGYTF.